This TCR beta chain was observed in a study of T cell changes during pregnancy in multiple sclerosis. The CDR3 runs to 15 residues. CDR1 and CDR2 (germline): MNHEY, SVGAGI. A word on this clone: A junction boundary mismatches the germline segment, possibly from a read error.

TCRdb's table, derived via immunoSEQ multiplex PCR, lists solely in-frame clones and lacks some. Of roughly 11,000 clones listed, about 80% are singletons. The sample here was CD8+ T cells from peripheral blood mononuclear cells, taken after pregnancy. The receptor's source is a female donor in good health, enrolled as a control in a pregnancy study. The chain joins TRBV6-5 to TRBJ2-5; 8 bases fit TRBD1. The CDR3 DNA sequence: TGTGCCAGCAATTACTGGACAGGGCGAAAAGAGACCCAGTACTTC. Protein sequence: CASNYWTGRKETQYF.